The rows below give T cell receptor beta chains drawn from one sample of a study of graft-versus-host responses after intestinal transplantation. For these receptors, no antigen is known. Here immunoSEQ multiplex PCR was the method, and the copy in TCRdb shows in-frame clones only, minus some. The table shows around 97,000 clones, with approximately 93% occurring only once. The specimen comprised unstimulated CD8+ T cells sorted from spleen or lymph node cells, sampled before intestinal transplant. The receptors derive from a human donor who received an intestinal transplant. CDR3s include the opening cysteine and the closing phenylalanine or tryptophan. D genes are given only for firm matches. Clone size is not always given. Where it is, it says once, few, many or a class for expanded clones.

.	TRBJ2-7	.	TRBV27	TGTGCCAGCAGTTGGCGCCAGACCTACGAGCAGTACTTC	CASSWRQTYEQYF
.	TRBJ2-7	.	TRBV13	TGTGCCAGCAGCTTAATGGACCACTACGAGCAGTACTTC	CASSLMDHYEQYF
.	TRBJ1-1	.	TRBV7-9	TGTGCCAGCAGCTTAATACAGGCTGAAGCTTTCTTT	CASSLIQAEAFF
.	TRBJ2-7	.	TRBV4-1	TGCGCCAGCAGCCTACAGGGAGGGGGCTACGAGCAGTACTTC	CASSLQGGGYEQYF
.	TRBJ2-2	.	TRBV13	TGTGCCAGCAGCGGCACAAGGAACGCCCCCGGGGAGCTGTTTTTT	CASSGTRNAPGELFF
TRBD2	TRBJ2-5	.	TRBV27	TGTGCCAGCAGTTATCTGGGGGTAGCGGGGGTCCTTGGGACCCAGTACTTC	CASSYLGVAGVLGTQYF
.	TRBJ2-3	few	TRBV6-4	TGTGCCAGCAGTGACTCTCCCGGGGCCACAGATACGCAGTATTTT	CASSDSPGATDTQYF
.	TRBJ2-1	.	TRBV27	TGTGCCAGCAGTTTATTAGGTAGGTCCGATGAGCAGTTCTTC	CASSLLGRSDEQFF
.	TRBJ1-2	.	TRBV6-5	TGTGCCAGCAGTTACGTCTCCTCAGGGTTCGATGGCTACACCTTC	CASSYVSSGFDGYTF
.	TRBJ2-4	.	TRBV5-6	TGTGCCAGCAGCTTCGGAACTGGCATGGTCCACCAGTACTTC	CASSFGTGMVHQYF
TRBD2	TRBJ2-5	.	TRBV4-1	TGCGCCAGCAGCCTCCAAGGGCCCTTACTAGCGGGGGTCAAAGAGACCCAGTACTTC	CASSLQGPLLAGVKETQYF
.	TRBJ1-1	.	TRBV2	TGTGCCAGCAGTGAAGCCCTAATGAACACTGAAGCTTTCTTT	CASSEALMNTEAFF
.	TRBJ1-4	.	TRBV4-1	TGCGCCAGCAGCCAAGAGGGGACCGCCTTGGGAGAAAAACTGTTTTTT	CASSQEGTALGEKLFF
TRBD1	TRBJ1-1	.	TRBV19	TGTGCCAGTAGTGGCTCCGGGACAGGGTACCCTGAAGCTTTCTTT	CASSGSGTGYPEAFF
TRBD1	TRBJ2-7	.	TRBV2	TGTGCCAGCAGAGAGAAGACCGGGACAGGAGTATTCGAGCAGTACTTC	CASREKTGTGVFEQYF
.	TRBJ2-2	.	TRBV9	TGTGCCAGCAGCACATCTAGCGAGGCCGCGAACACCGGGGAGCTGTTTTTT	CASSTSSEAANTGELFF
TRBD1	TRBJ2-3	once	TRBV6-1	TGTGCCAGCAGTGAGGGTCAGGGGGCCACAGATACGCAGTATTTT	CASSEGQGATDTQYF
.	TRBJ1-1	.	TRBV5-6	TGTGCCAGCAGCTTTCAGAACACTGAAGCTTTCTTT	CASSFQNTEAFF
TRBD2	TRBJ2-5	.	TRBV4-1	TGCGCCAGCAGCGGGACTAGCGGTGGGGAGACCCAGTACTTC	CASSGTSGGETQYF
.	TRBJ1-3	.	TRBV6-1	TGTGCCAGCAGTGATTCCGGATTTGGAAACACCATATATTTT	CASSDSGFGNTIYF
.	TRBJ1-4	.	TRBV5-6	TGTGCCAGCAGCTTGACTGGGACAACTAATGAAAAACTGTTTTTT	CASSLTGTTNEKLFF
TRBD2	TRBJ2-3	.	TRBV7-9	TGTGCCAGCAGCTTAGTTCCGGGGGGGACGCAGTATTTT	CASSLVPGGTQYF
.	TRBJ2-3	.	TRBV6-5	TGTGCCAGCAGCCCGGGACCAGGCACAGATACGCAGTATTTT	CASSPGPGTDTQYF
.	TRBJ2-2	.	TRBV7-6	TGTGCCAGCAGCTCGGTCCAGGGGACCGGGGAGCTGTTTTTT	CASSSVQGTGELFF
TRBD2	TRBJ2-1	once	TRBV4-1	TGCGCCAGCAGCCAACGTAGCGGGGGGCCCACCTTCTACAATGAGCAGTTCTTC	CASSQRSGGPTFYNEQFF
.	TRBJ2-5	.	TRBV4-2	TGTGCCAGCAGCCTTAGAACCGGGACTGGGGCGGTCGAGACCCAGTACTTC	CASSLRTGTGAVETQYF
.	TRBJ2-1	.	TRBV10-3	TGTGCCATCAGTGAGCCGGGACCGCACAATGAGCAGTTCTTC	CAISEPGPHNEQFF
TRBD1	TRBJ2-7	.	TRBV19	TGTGCCAGTAGTATGGTCCAAGACAGGGACTACGAGCAGTACTTC	CASSMVQDRDYEQYF
TRBD1	TRBJ1-1	.	TRBV29-1	TGCAGCGTTTGGACAGGGGAAACTGAAGCTTTCTTT	CSVWTGETEAFF
.	TRBJ1-5	.	TRBV7-6	TGTGCCAGCAGCTTAGGGGGGGAGAATCAGCCCCAGCATTTT	CASSLGGENQPQHF
.	TRBJ2-5	once	TRBV30	TGTGCCTGGAGGGTGAACCAAGAGACCCAGTACTTC	CAWRVNQETQYF
.	TRBJ2-2	.	TRBV25-1	TGTGCCAGCAGTCCCGGGTCCACCGGGGAGCTGTTTTTT	CASSPGSTGELFF
TRBD1	TRBJ1-1	.	TRBV6-1	TGTGCCAGCAGTCAGACAGGGGAAGCTTTCTTT	CASSQTGEAFF
.	TRBJ2-4	.	TRBV4-1	TGCGCCAGCAGCCAAGAAGAAGGGTTCGAAAACATTCAGTACTTC	CASSQEEGFENIQYF
.	TRBJ1-1	.	TRBV11-3	TGTGCCAGCCGGTCGAGGATAGCTACGAACACTGAAGCTTTCTTT	CASRSRIATNTEAFF
.	TRBJ1-6	once	TRBV2	TGTGCCAGCAGTGATTGGGGGGGCAATTCACCCCTCCACTTT	CASSDWGGNSPLHF
.	TRBJ1-2	.	TRBV5-4	TGTGCCAGCAGCTTGGATGGGGGAATAGAGGGCTACACCTTC	CASSLDGGIEGYTF
.	TRBJ2-6	once	TRBV6-5	TGTGCCAGCAGTTACGGCGGCTCTGGGGCCAACGTCCTGACTTTC	CASSYGGSGANVLTF
.	TRBJ1-6	.	TRBV27	TGTGCCAGCAGTTCAAAAGCCGGGCTAGAAAAAAGTCGGGCCCTCCACTTT	CASSSKAGLEKSRALHF
TRBD1	TRBJ1-1	.	TRBV27	TGTGCCAGCAGCCCATTGGGACAGGGGTACCGGAACACTGAAGCTTTCTTT	CASSPLGQGYRNTEAFF
.	TRBJ1-1	.	TRBV13	TGTGCCAGCAGCACCACTCAGGGCCCAGGGACTGAAGCTTTCTTT	CASSTTQGPGTEAFF
.	TRBJ2-1	.	TRBV1	TGCACCAGCAGCCAATCGACAGGGGGCGCGGGTTTACTACGGAACAATGAGCAGTTCTTC	CTSSQSTGGAGLLRNNEQFF
.	TRBJ1-1	.	TRBV13	TGTGCCACCAAGGGCAGGGAACCCGAAGCTTTCTTT	CATKGREPEAFF
TRBD1	TRBJ2-7	.	TRBV2	TGTGCCAGCAGATATGGACAGGGCCTTATGGAGCAGTACTTC	CASRYGQGLMEQYF
.	TRBJ1-2	once	TRBV6-5	TGTGCCAGCAGTTATGGGGGGGCGGGTGGCTACACCTTC	CASSYGGAGGYTF